This T cell receptor (beta chain) was identified during a study of CD8+ T cells in alopecia areata. The wider study: C3H/HeJ donors with spontaneous alopecia, roughly 6-12 months old, supplied skin grafts to approximately 7-11-week-old female C3H/HeJ mice. General study points: Mice showed clearer TCR sharing than patients did, a gap that was possibly HLA-related. The study also sequences resident alphabeta T cells of normal skin in scalp samples.

Researchers sorted pooled cutaneous lymph node cells on the basis of CD4, CD8alpha, NKG2D, NKG2ACE and other markers. The sequencing template was cDNA reverse transcribed from extracted RNA. Profiling relied on immunoSEQ multiplex PCR, and the TCRdb table lists in-frame clones only, not all of them. Recorded here are 200,000 to 300,000 clones, with no singletons, and the ten leading clones hold more than 0.95%. Concerning this clone itself: What it recognizes is unknown. A much bigger clone sits one base away, suggesting this may be a read error. Mouse names are used for the genes. Coverage ceases 4 residues before the CDR3 finishes, and the germline J gene fills in the end.

The V gene lost 5 bases and the J gene lost 0 bases, with 7 bases spanning the gap. CDR1 and CDR2 (germline): LGHDT, YNNKQL (reference sequence). CDR3 length: 13 residues. The TCR originated in a C3H/HeJ mouse with alopecia areata. The mice in this strain carry MHC haplotype H2-k. Source material: CD4+ T cells sorted from a lymph node. V and J are TRBV4 and TRBJ1-2, with TRBD1 as a possible D gene (5 bases). The CDR3 region is CASSPTANSDYTF. CDR3 DNA (partial): TGTGCCAGCAGCCCGACAGCAAACTCC.